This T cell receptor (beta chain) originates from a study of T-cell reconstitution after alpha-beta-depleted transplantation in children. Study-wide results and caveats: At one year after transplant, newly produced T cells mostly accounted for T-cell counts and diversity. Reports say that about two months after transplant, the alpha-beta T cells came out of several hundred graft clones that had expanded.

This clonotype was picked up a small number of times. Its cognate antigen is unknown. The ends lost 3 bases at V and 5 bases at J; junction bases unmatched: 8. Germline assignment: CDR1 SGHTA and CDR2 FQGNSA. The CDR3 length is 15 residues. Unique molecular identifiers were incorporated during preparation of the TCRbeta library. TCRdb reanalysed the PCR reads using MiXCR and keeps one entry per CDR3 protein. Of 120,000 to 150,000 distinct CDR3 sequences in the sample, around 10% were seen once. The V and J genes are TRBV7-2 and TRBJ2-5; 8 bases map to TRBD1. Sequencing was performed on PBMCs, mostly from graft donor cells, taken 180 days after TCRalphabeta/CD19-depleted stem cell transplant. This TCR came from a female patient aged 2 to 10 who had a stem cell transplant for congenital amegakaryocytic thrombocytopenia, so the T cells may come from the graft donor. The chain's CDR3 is CASSLDREVWETQYF. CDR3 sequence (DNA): TGTGCCAGCAGCTTGGACAGGGAGGTTTGGGAGACCCAGTACTTC.